Listed below are T cell receptor beta chains from one sample, sequenced in a study of radiation and T cells in renal cell carcinoma. Sequencing used immunoSEQ multiplex PCR; TCRdb keeps in-frame clones, though not all of them. The sample lists 120,000 to 150,000 clones, 88% seen once, with approximately 4% in the top ten. Sequencing was performed on blood, taken from a patient whose treatment included radiotherapy and nephrectomy. The receptors were gathered from a woman between 65 and 79 years old with renal cell carcinoma. Each CDR3 is given with its conserved first and last residue. A D gene is named only where the DNA matches it firmly. Clone size is not always given. Where it is, it says once, few, many or a class for expanded clones.

clone_size: few; j_call: TRBJ1-1; v_call: TRBV9; d_call: NA; cdr3_nt: TGTGCCAGCAGCCCCCTCACAGGGATGAACACTGAAGCTTTCTTT; cdr3_aa: CASSPLTGMNTEAFF
clone_size: NA; j_call: TRBJ1-2; v_call: TRBV27; d_call: NA; cdr3_nt: TGTGCCAGCAGTTTAAAGGCTAGGGGGGGGACCTATGGCTACACCTTC; cdr3_aa: CASSLKARGGTYGYTF
clone_size: NA; j_call: TRBJ1-6; v_call: TRBV7-8; d_call: TRBD1; cdr3_nt: TGTGCCAGCAGAGGGACAGGGTATAATTCACCCCTCCACTTT; cdr3_aa: CASRGTGYNSPLHF
clone_size: once; j_call: TRBJ1-6; v_call: TRBV6-5; d_call: NA; cdr3_nt: TGTGCCAGCAGTCGGGACCTCCCACCCCTCCACTTT; cdr3_aa: CASSRDLPPLHF
clone_size: NA; j_call: TRBJ1-5; v_call: TRBV4-3; d_call: NA; cdr3_nt: TGCGCCAGCAGCCAACCGGGCACCCCCTATAGCAATCAGCCCCAGCATTTT; cdr3_aa: CASSQPGTPYSNQPQHF
clone_size: NA; j_call: TRBJ2-3; v_call: TRBV5-1; d_call: TRBD2; cdr3_nt: TGCGCCAGCAGTTACGGGGGGGCCGCAGATACGCAGTATTTT; cdr3_aa: CASSYGGAADTQYF
clone_size: once; j_call: TRBJ1-6; v_call: TRBV5-1; d_call: NA; cdr3_nt: TGCGCCAGCAGACCTACAACCCAAGGACAAATCAATTCACCCCTCCACTTT; cdr3_aa: CASRPTTQGQINSPLHF
clone_size: NA; j_call: TRBJ2-3; v_call: TRBV5-4; d_call: NA; cdr3_nt: TGTGCCAGCAGACACCTAGCCATTGATACGCAGTATTTT; cdr3_aa: CASRHLAIDTQYF
clone_size: NA; j_call: TRBJ2-7; v_call: TRBV28; d_call: TRBD2; cdr3_nt: TGTGCCAGCATACTTAGCGGGGGGGCCACCTCCGAGCAGTACTTC; cdr3_aa: CASILSGGATSEQYF
clone_size: few; j_call: TRBJ1-1; v_call: TRBV30; d_call: TRBD1; cdr3_nt: TGTGCCTGGAGTGCAGGGGGGAACACTGAAGCTTTCTTT; cdr3_aa: CAWSAGGNTEAFF
clone_size: once; j_call: TRBJ2-3; v_call: TRBV18; d_call: TRBD1; cdr3_nt: TGTGCCAGCTCAGGATCCAGACAGGGCCCAGATACGCAGTATTTT; cdr3_aa: CASSGSRQGPDTQYF
clone_size: NA; j_call: TRBJ1-2; v_call: TRBV9; d_call: NA; cdr3_nt: TGTGCCAGCAGCAGTCACGGAACTAACTATGGCTACACCTTC; cdr3_aa: CASSSHGTNYGYTF
clone_size: NA; j_call: TRBJ2-3; v_call: TRBV7-2; d_call: TRBD1; cdr3_nt: TGTGCCAGCAGCTCAGGGGGCAGGGCAGATACGCAGTATTTT; cdr3_aa: CASSSGGRADTQYF
clone_size: once; j_call: TRBJ2-7; v_call: TRBV28; d_call: TRBD1; cdr3_nt: TGTGCCTCCGGGACAGGTACCTACGAGCAGTACTTC; cdr3_aa: CASGTGTYEQYF
clone_size: NA; j_call: TRBJ2-1; v_call: TRBV19; d_call: NA; cdr3_nt: TGTGCCTCAAGAACCTACAATGAGCAGTTCTTC; cdr3_aa: CASRTYNEQFF
clone_size: NA; j_call: TRBJ2-1; v_call: TRBV18; d_call: TRBD1; cdr3_nt: TGTGCCAGCTCCTCCGGGACAGGGGCCTACAATGAGCAGTTCTTC; cdr3_aa: CASSSGTGAYNEQFF
clone_size: NA; j_call: TRBJ1-4; v_call: TRBV4-2; d_call: NA; cdr3_nt: TGTGCCAGCAGTCTCAGACGGATTGAAAAACTGTTTTTT; cdr3_aa: CASSLRRIEKLFF
clone_size: NA; j_call: TRBJ1-2; v_call: TRBV4-2; d_call: TRBD1; cdr3_nt: TGTGCCAGCAGCCAACACCCGCAGGGGGACTATGGCTACACCTTC; cdr3_aa: CASSQHPQGDYGYTF
clone_size: NA; j_call: TRBJ1-1; v_call: TRBV27; d_call: NA; cdr3_nt: TGTGCCAGCAGTTTGTGGTCGAGATCGAGCACTGAAGCTTTCTTT; cdr3_aa: CASSLWSRSSTEAFF
clone_size: NA; j_call: TRBJ1-4; v_call: TRBV7-9; d_call: NA; cdr3_nt: TGTGCCAGCAGCTTAGGGGTCCAGCGCAATAATGAAAAACTGTTTTTT; cdr3_aa: CASSLGVQRNNEKLFF
clone_size: few; j_call: TRBJ1-5; v_call: TRBV19; d_call: NA; cdr3_nt: TGTGCCAGTAGCGCCGGGACGGCGAGCAATCAGCCCCAGCATTTT; cdr3_aa: CASSAGTASNQPQHF
clone_size: NA; j_call: TRBJ1-4; v_call: TRBV7-9; d_call: TRBD1; cdr3_nt: TGTGCCAGCAGCTCAGGGGGCCTTAATGAAAAACTGTTTTTT; cdr3_aa: CASSSGGLNEKLFF
clone_size: NA; j_call: TRBJ2-5; v_call: TRBV19; d_call: TRBD2; cdr3_nt: TGTGCCAGTAACCCAACTAGCGGGGTATGGGAGACCCAGTACTTC; cdr3_aa: CASNPTSGVWETQYF
clone_size: NA; j_call: TRBJ2-1; v_call: TRBV19; d_call: NA; cdr3_nt: TGTGCCAGTACTAACACTTTGGGGGAGCAGTTCTTC; cdr3_aa: CASTNTLGEQFF
clone_size: once; j_call: TRBJ1-1; v_call: TRBV9; d_call: TRBD1; cdr3_nt: TGTGCCAGCAGCGTAGAACCGAATGGAGGGTTGGGGACAGGGGCTTTCTTT; cdr3_aa: CASSVEPNGGLGTGAFF
clone_size: NA; j_call: TRBJ1-5; v_call: TRBV19; d_call: TRBD1; cdr3_nt: TGTGCCAGTAGATATAACGACAGGGATGGTCAGCCCCAGCATTTT; cdr3_aa: CASRYNDRDGQPQHF